The 22 T cell receptor beta chains presented below share a single source sample, sequenced in a study of beta chain features in type 1 diabetes. Their antigen targets remain unknown. The isolated RNA, all of it, was reverse transcribed, so expressed TCRB transcripts were what got sequenced. The protocol was immunoSEQ multiplex PCR, while the TCRdb copy is restricted to in-frame clones and leaves out a portion. The sample yields 250,000 to 300,000 clones, around 25% seen once. General observations from the study: There was a moderate but significant shortening of TCRB CDR3s in all four CD4+ subsets of Type 1 diabetes patients.

Sequencing was carried out using naive CD4+ T cells from blood. These receptors were taken from a woman aged 25 to 39 with type 1 diabetes.

The CDR3 loop is CASSRGNGRINEQFF. In nucleotides, the CDR3 is TGCGCCAGCAGCCGGGGGAACGGGAGAATCAATGAGCAGTTCTTC. The chain uses TRBV4-1 and TRBJ2-1, with D tentatively TRBD2 (6 bases). Germline CDR1 reads MGHRA; CDR2 reads YSYEKL. The CDR3 has 15 residues. With 4 bases removed from V and 6 bases from J, the gap between germline ends came to 16 bases.

This chain connects TRBV7-3 to TRBJ2-1; the match to TRBD2 covers 12 bases. Germline values: CDR1 SGHTA, CDR2 FQGTGA. The ends lost 5 bases at V and 3 bases at J; junction bases unmatched: 5. This CDR3 region has 16 residues. The CDR3 region is CASSLLAGGYYNEQFF. CDR3 DNA: TGTGCCAGCAGCCTTCTAGCGGGAGGGTACTACAATGAGCAGTTCTTC.

V and J are TRBV25-1 and TRBJ2-2, with D tentatively TRBD2 (6 bases). The CDR3 contains 14 residues. Germline V gene lookup returns CDR1 MGHDK and CDR2 SYGVNS. V was pared by 1 base and J by 5 bases, with 8 bases between. CDR3 nucleotides: TGTGCCAGCAGTGAATGGGGAGGAACCGGGGAGCTGTTTTTT. It is translated as CASSEWGGTGELFF.

This clone has a handful of counts. The germline gene is not matched at one end of the junction; a read error may be the cause. This chain joins TRBV30 and TRBJ2-7, with D perhaps matching TRBD1 (6 bases). The CDR3 covers 11 residues. In germline, CDR1 is GTSNPN, CDR2 SVGIG (reference sequence). The CDR3 nucleotides read TGTGCCTGGAGTCTCGGACAGAGATTCACCTTC. This gives the protein CAWSLGQRFTF.

Only a few counts were recorded for this clone. The CDR3 ends on some other residue instead of the conserved phenylalanine or tryptophan, so this is likely a read error. The DNA is left out, because the CDR3 cannot be placed on it with certainty; the CDR3 is given as TCRdb lists it. The chain uses TRBV20-1 and TRBJ1-2; the table calls TRBD1, which could not be checked here. The CDR3 totals 11 residues, both ends included. CDR1 and CDR2 (germline): DFQATT, SNEGSKA (reference sequence). CDR3: CSAVSGTVPLG.

This clone turned up a few times. The J gene is TRBJ1-5, the V gene TRBV7-6; 7 nucleotides agree with TRBD1. The CDR3 spans 13 residues. The trim removed 2 bases at V and 7 bases at J, leaving 2 bases unmatched. CDR1 is SGHVS, CDR2 FNYEAQ, per germline. The CDR3 spells CASSLTGDQPQHF. The CDR3 DNA sequence: TGTGCCAGCAGCTTAACAGGGGACCAGCCCCAGCATTTT.

This clone appeared a few times. The junction shows a germline mismatch at one end, possibly a read error. V is TRBV7-9 and J is TRBJ2-3, with D maybe TRBD1 (5 bases). The CDR3 runs to 12 residues. Germline CDR1 SEHNR, CDR2 FQNEAQ (reference sequence). DNA of the CDR3: TGTGCCAGCAGCCCAGTAGTGGTGACAGATGGTTTT. The encoded protein is CASSPVVVTDGF.

The V call is TRBV6-5, the J call TRBJ2-5, with D possibly being TRBD2 (5 bases). Germline V CDR1 and CDR2: MNHEY, SVGAGI. This CDR3 contains 14 residues. Trimming cost V 5 bases and J 5 bases, with 15 bases left between them. The CDR3 spells CASSPSVEAETQYF. In nucleotides, the CDR3 is TGTGCCAGCAGTCCCTCGGTGGAGGCGGAGACCCAGTACTTC.

The V gene is TRBV18, the J gene TRBJ2-3, with D possibly being TRBD1 (6 bases). The CDR3 covers 14 residues. Germline V gives CDR1 KGHSH, CDR2 LQKENI. Trimming stripped 4 bases from V and 1 base from J, with 9 bases between. CDR3 DNA: TGTGCCAGCTCACTAAACAGGGGCACAGATACGCAGTATTTT. As protein: CASSLNRGTDTQYF.

The chain has TRBV7-3 and TRBJ2-3; 11 bases are shared with TRBD2. This CDR3 comprises 16 residues. CDR1 SGHTA and CDR2 FQGTGA come from the germline V gene. Trimming at V came to 5 bases and at J to 3 bases, leaving 7 bases not matched to a gene. Here the CDR3 DNA reads TGTGCCAGCAGCCCCGTAGCGGGAGGGCCGACAGATACGCAGTATTTT. Protein product: CASSPVAGGPTDTQYF.

This clone was picked up a small number of times. This rearrangement joins TRBV7-2 to TRBJ1-5; TRBD1 matches at 7 bases. V shed 5 bases, J shed 7 bases, and the junction held 5 bases outside the gene matches. CDR3 length: 13 residues. In germline, CDR1 is SGHTA, CDR2 FQGNSA. CDR3 bases: TGTGCCAGCAGCACGACAGGGTCCCAGCCCCAGCATTTT. Protein product: CASSTTGSQPQHF. The variable domain in full, completed from reference TRBV7-2 and TRBJ1-5, reads GAGVSQSPSNKVTEKGKDVELRCDPISGHTALYWYRQSLGQGLEFLIYFQGNSAPDKSGLPSDRFSAERTGGSVSTLTIQRTQQEDSAVYLCASSTTGSQPQHFGDGTRLSIL.

This clone was counted only a few times. The chain is built from TRBV25-1 and TRBJ1-1; D might be TRBD1 (6 bases). This CDR3 contains 16 residues. V dropped 4 bases and J dropped 0 bases, with 15 bases sitting between them. Germline CDR1 and CDR2: MGHDK and SYGVNS. CDR3 nucleotides: TGTGCCAGCAGTGTGAGCCGGGACACCTTGAACACTGAAGCTTTCTTT. Protein sequence: CASSVSRDTLNTEAFF.

V and J are TRBV14 and TRBJ2-3; maybe TRBD1 (5 bases). Germline CDR1 SGHDN, CDR2 FVKESK. V gave up 4 bases and J gave up 0 bases, with 8 bases separating them. This CDR3 spans 14 amino acids. DNA for the CDR3: TGTGCCAGCAGCCCGTGGACAAGCACAGATACGCAGTATTTT. It encodes CASSPWTSTDTQYF.

The chain is built from TRBV29-1 and TRBJ1-1; D perhaps matches TRBD1 (5 bases). The ends were cut back, 7 bases at V and 4 bases at J, with 7 bases in the middle. This CDR3 has 10 residues. CDR1 and CDR2 from the germline V gene are SQVTM and ANQGSEA. In DNA, the CDR3 is TGCAGCGGGGGCGGCACTGAAGCTTTCTTT. Translating it yields CSGGGTEAFF.

Only a few counts were recorded for this clone. The chain combines TRBV5-4 with TRBJ2-1, with 9 bases identical to TRBD2. In germline, CDR1 is SGHNT, CDR2 YYREEE (reference sequence). Unmatched junction bases numbered 13, after V lost 4 bases and J lost 8 bases. CDR3 length: 16 amino acids. The CDR3 here is CASSLRLAEEIDEQFF. For the CDR3, the DNA is TGTGCCAGCAGCCTTCGACTAGCGGAAGAGATCGATGAGCAGTTCTTC.

To note about this clone: The same CDR3 can be traced to other DNA sequences in this sample. V gene TRBV7-9 combines with J gene TRBJ2-7; 10 positions agree with TRBD2. J gave up 4 bases and V 4 bases, and 4 bases lay outside the gene matches. Germline CDR1 and CDR2: SEHNR and FQNEAQ (reference sequence). The CDR3 is 14 amino acids. CDR3 nucleotide sequence: TGTGCCAGCAGCTCTAGCGGGAGTACGTACGAGCAGTACTTC. Its protein product is CASSSSGSTYEQYF.

This rearrangement joins TRBV29-1 to TRBJ1-2; a possible D gene is TRBD1 (6 bases). Germline V gene data show CDR1 as SQVTM and CDR2 as ANQGSEA. CDR3 length: 14 amino acids. V lost 4 bases and J lost 0, with 12 bases in between. This CDR3 is CSVGGGPANYGYTF. In DNA, the CDR3 is TGCAGCGTTGGGGGGGGGCCAGCTAACTATGGCTACACCTTC.

The chain is built from TRBV4-1 and TRBJ1-2; 12 positions agree with TRBD1. V was pared by 4 bases and J by 5 bases, with 11 bases of the junction left unmatched. CDR3 length: 17 residues. The germline V gene encodes CDR1 MGHRA and CDR2 YSYEKL. This CDR3 is CASSRSGQGAATYGYTF. CDR3 nucleotides: TGCGCCAGCAGCCGCTCGGGACAGGGGGCCGCGACTTATGGCTACACCTTC.

The V and J genes are TRBV7-2 and TRBJ2-3; D might be TRBD2 (5 bases). The CDR3 totals 17 residues. Looked up from germline, CDR1 is SGHTA and CDR2 is FQGNSA. Trimming took 2 bases from V and 4 from J, leaving 19 bases between them. CDR3 in DNA: TGTGCCAGCAGCTTATCACTAGACTTTATTAGCCCAGATACGCAGTATTTT. Residues: CASSLSLDFISPDTQYF.

There are a few counts of this clone. The V gene is TRBV7-3, the J gene TRBJ2-2, with D perhaps matching TRBD2 (5 bases). This CDR3 is built from 14 residues. V shed 5 bases and J shed 4 bases, with 11 bases lying between them. Germline-derived CDR1 and CDR2 are SGHTA and FQGTGA. DNA for the CDR3: TGTGCCAGCAGCCGCGGGCGGCCCACCGGGGAGCTGTTTTTT. Protein: CASSRGRPTGELFF.

The sample holds a few counts of this clone. The chain uses TRBV12-5 and TRBJ2-3; D remains unclear. Per the germline V gene, CDR1 is LGHNT and CDR2 is FRNRAP. The CDR3 is 16 amino acids. Trimming took 7 bases from V and 0 from J, leaving 17 bases between them. The CDR3 is CASAPAASTSTDTQYF. The DNA of the CDR3 is TGTGCTAGTGCCCCGGCAGCGAGTACTAGCACAGATACGCAGTATTTT.

The chain combines TRBV6-1 with TRBJ1-1, with D hard to call. Germline lookup yields CDR1 MNHNS and CDR2 SASEGT. Trimming shortened V by 4 bases and J by 3 bases, and 9 bases separated the two germline ends. This CDR3 region has 13 residues. CDR3 nucleotide sequence: TGTGCCAGCAGTGTACGACAAGACACTGAAGCTTTCTTT. This gives the protein CASSVRQDTEAFF.